The following is a T cell receptor beta chain sequence with its context. Primers used in a second PCR of roughly 6 to 12 cycles were a sample-barcoded 5' primer and a J-beta primer mix. A minimum of 3 million CDR3-containing paired-end reads was obtained for each sample. Each CDR3 protein is one row after TCRdb ran MiXCR on the 5' RACE reads. The sample holds around 400,000 distinct CDR3 sequences; about 49% are singletons and the top ten take 45% to 65%. These data originate in a study of blood T cells in healthy people across ages. Losses at the gene ends were 1 base for V and 4 bases for J; bases not matched to a gene: 2. This CDR3 has 14 residues. Each sample gave at least 7 million isolated PBMCs.

This receptor was taken from a man in his fifties or sixties in good health. Sequencing was carried out using blood. The chain links TRBV12-3 or TRBV12-4 to TRBJ1-1; 8 nucleotides agree with TRBD1. CDR3 in DNA: TGTGCCAGCAGTTTAGGGACAGGGCCCACTGAAGCTTTCTTT. This sequence encodes CASSLGTGPTEAFF.